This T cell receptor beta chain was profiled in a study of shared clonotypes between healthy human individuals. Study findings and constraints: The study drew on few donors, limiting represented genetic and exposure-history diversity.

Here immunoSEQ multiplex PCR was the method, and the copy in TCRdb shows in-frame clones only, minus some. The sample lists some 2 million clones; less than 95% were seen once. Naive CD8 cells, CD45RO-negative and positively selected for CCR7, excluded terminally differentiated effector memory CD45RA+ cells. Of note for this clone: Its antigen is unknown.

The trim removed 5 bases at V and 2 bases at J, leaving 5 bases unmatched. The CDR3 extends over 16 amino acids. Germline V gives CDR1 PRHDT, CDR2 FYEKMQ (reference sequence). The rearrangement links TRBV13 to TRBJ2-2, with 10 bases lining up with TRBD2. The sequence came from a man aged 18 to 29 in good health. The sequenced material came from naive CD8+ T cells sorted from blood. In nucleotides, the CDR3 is TGTGCCAGCAGCGCTCGGACTAGCGGAAACACCGGGGAGCTGTTTTTT. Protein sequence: CASSARTSGNTGELFF.